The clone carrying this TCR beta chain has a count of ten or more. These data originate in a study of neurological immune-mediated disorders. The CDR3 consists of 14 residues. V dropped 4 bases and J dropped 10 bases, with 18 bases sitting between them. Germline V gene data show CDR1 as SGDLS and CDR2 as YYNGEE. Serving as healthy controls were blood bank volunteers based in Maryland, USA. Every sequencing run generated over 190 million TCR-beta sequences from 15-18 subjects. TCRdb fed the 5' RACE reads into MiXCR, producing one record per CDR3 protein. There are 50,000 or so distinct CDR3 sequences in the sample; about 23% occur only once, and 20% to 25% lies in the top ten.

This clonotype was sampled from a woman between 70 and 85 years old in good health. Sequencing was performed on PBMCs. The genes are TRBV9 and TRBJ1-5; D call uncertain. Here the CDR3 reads CASSRGGGDRPQHF. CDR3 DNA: TGTGCCAGCAGCCGTGGCGGTGGGGATCGACCCCAGCATTTT.